This is a list of T cell receptor beta chains from one sample in a study of response to subunit inactivated influenza vaccine. MiXCR, run by TCRdb on the RT-PCR reads, gives a single entry per CDR3 protein. The data hold about 650,000 distinct CDR3 sequences, with about 15% observed a single time. The sample was PBMCs from blood, taken about 12 days after vaccination. The receptors here all came from a man aged 45 to 65 who received an inactivated influenza vaccine. CDR3s include the opening cysteine and the closing phenylalanine or tryptophan.

CDR3: CAISESSGTGELFF
length: 14
J: TRBJ2-2
V: TRBV10-3

CDR3: CASSLRRVRTDTQYF
length: 15
J: TRBJ2-3
V: TRBV12-3/TRBV12-4

CDR3: CSAQTAERGSTDTQYF
length: 16
J: TRBJ2-3
V: TRBV20-1

CDR3: CASSVDLTNNEQFF
length: 14
J: TRBJ2-1
V: TRBV6-1

CDR3: CASSSHTSSYEQYF
length: 14
J: TRBJ2-7
V: TRBV27

CDR3: CASSSMAATYEQYF
length: 14
J: TRBJ2-7
V: TRBV12-3/TRBV12-4

CDR3: CASSLARLAVSSYEQYF
length: 17
J: TRBJ2-7
V: TRBV7-8

CDR3: CSARDWSGRALSYNEQFF
length: 18
J: TRBJ2-1
V: TRBV20-1

CDR3: CASSFAMTAQYF
length: 12
J: TRBJ2-3
V: TRBV5-1

CDR3: CASSLASGLSSYEQYF
length: 16
J: TRBJ2-7
V: TRBV5-1

CDR3: CASVSESPLHF
length: 11
J: TRBJ1-6
V: TRBV6-4

CDR3: CSASGGRAYYEQYF
length: 14
J: TRBJ2-7
V: TRBV20-1

CDR3: CASSPGGQGNEQFF
length: 14
J: TRBJ2-1
V: TRBV12-3/TRBV12-4

CDR3: CASSPQGGLTEAFF
length: 14
J: TRBJ1-1
V: TRBV7-9

CDR3: CASVMGYNQPQHF
length: 13
J: TRBJ1-5
V: TRBV6-5

CDR3: CASSQDRQVTGTDTHYF
length: 17
J: TRBJ2-3
V: TRBV3-1

CDR3: CASSGTGGFQPQHF
length: 14
J: TRBJ1-5
V: TRBV6-2/TRBV6-3